This TCR beta chain was observed in a study of T cell responses to AZD1222 COVID-19 vaccine. General study results and limits: All repertoire sampling was performed exclusively after the peak T cell response. Targeting of unmutated variant regions was reportedly seen in nearly half of spike-specific TCRs. Mapped onto spike, vaccine-associated CD4 TCRs spanned it and were dominant at 160-218 and 743-854.

In this sample, this clone turned up once. Its antigen is undetermined. TCRdb keeps only in-frame clones here, not all; method: immunoSEQ multiplex PCR. Of more than 140,000 clones listed, about 90% were seen once; the top ten hold 5%. Germline V gene sequence: CDR1 SQVTM, CDR2 ANQGSEA. Trimming removed 5 bases from V and 14 bases from J, with 22 bases in between. The CDR3 consists of 13 residues. This sequence joins TRBV29-1 and TRBJ2-1, with D maybe TRBD2 (6 bases). The sample was peripheral blood, taken on day 0 of AZD1222 vaccination. This TCR was sampled from an adult in good health. This chain's CDR3 is CSVSGSLWRGEFF. DNA of the CDR3: TGCAGCGTTTCGGGGAGTTTATGGCGGGGCGAGTTCTTC.